This is a list of T cell receptor beta chains from one sample in a study of OX40 agonist ivuxolimab in advanced cancers. Profiled with immunoSEQ multiplex PCR; TCRdb holds only in-frame clones, not every one. The sample holds 55,000 to 90,000 clones, 82% seen once. The specimen was CD4+ or CD8+ T cells sorted from blood, collected in a trial of the OX40 agonist ivuxolimab. These receptors originate from an adult with an advanced solid tumor such as melanoma, head and neck, liver or kidney cancer. CDR3s include the opening cysteine and the closing phenylalanine or tryptophan. The order of the fields is V gene, D gene, J gene, clone size, CDR3 protein, CDR3 DNA. The D gene is left open where the match is weak. Part of the rows lack a size; the others show once, few, many or a class for expanded clones.

>TRBV4-3|TRBD2|TRBJ2-1|NA
CASSQSGGYNEQFF
TGCGCCAGCAGCCAAAGCGGGGGCTACAATGAGCAGTTCTTC
>TRBV19|TRBD1|TRBJ1-5|NA
CASSRTGDSNQPQHF
TGTGCCAGTAGTAGGACAGGGGATAGCAATCAGCCCCAGCATTTT
>TRBV6-5|NA|TRBJ2-7|NA
CASSYGGINYEQYF
TGTGCCAGCAGTTACGGCGGGATCAATTACGAGCAGTACTTC
>TRBV5-1|TRBD1|TRBJ2-3|NA
CASSQQTGVTHTQYF
TGCGCCAGCAGCCAGCAGACAGGGGTAACCCATACGCAGTATTTT
>TRBV5-1|NA|TRBJ1-1|NA
CASRMDKNTEAFF
TGCGCCAGCAGGATGGACAAGAACACTGAAGCTTTCTTT
>TRBV4-1|NA|TRBJ2-1|medium-sized
CASNRVFGYNEQFF
TGCGCCAGCAATCGGGTATTCGGCTACAATGAGCAGTTCTTC
>TRBV5-5|NA|TRBJ1-1|NA
CASSRDRGRLEAFF
TGTGCCAGCAGCCGGGATCGGGGCCGACTCGAGGCTTTCTTT
>TRBV5-6|NA|TRBJ2-2|NA
CASSSAGTPLRELFF
TGTGCCAGCAGCTCTGCCGGGACTCCACTACGGGAGCTGTTTTTT
>TRBV10-3|NA|TRBJ2-5|NA
CAISPTSQETQYF
TGTGCCATCAGTCCGACTAGCCAAGAGACCCAGTACTTC
>TRBV28|TRBD1|TRBJ1-2|few
CAIIQGSYGYTF
TGTGCCATCATACAGGGGAGCTATGGCTACACCTTC
>TRBV30|TRBD2|TRBJ2-5|NA
CAASGRALETQYF
TGTGCCGCATCCGGGAGGGCCTTGGAGACCCAGTACTTC
>TRBV2|TRBD1|TRBJ2-4|once
CASYTGEAKNIQYF
TGTGCCAGCTATACAGGGGAAGCCAAAAACATTCAGTACTTC
>TRBV15|TRBD2|TRBJ2-5|NA
CATSRGGLAGRGRETQYF
TGTGCCACCAGCAGGGGGGGACTAGCGGGTCGAGGGCGAGAGACCCAGTACTTC
>TRBV5-1|TRBD1|TRBJ1-2|NA
CASSLGYWDRTNTNYGYTF
TGCGCCAGCAGCTTGGGGTATTGGGACAGGACCAATACTAACTATGGCTACACCTTC
>TRBV7-9|NA|TRBJ1-5|NA
CASSLGAGRGVQPQHF
TGTGCCAGCAGCTTAGGGGCAGGGAGGGGTGTCCAGCCCCAGCATTTT
>TRBV7-9|TRBD2|TRBJ2-5|NA
CASSPLAAVETQYF
TGTGCCAGCAGCCCTCTAGCGGCGGTGGAGACCCAGTACTTC
>TRBV29-1|TRBD1|TRBJ2-4|NA
CSVLGGQSKNIQYF
TGCAGCGTCCTAGGGGGACAGTCCAAAAACATTCAGTACTTC
>TRBV30|NA|TRBJ1-1|NA
CASDPRRGTEAFF
TGTGCCTCCGACCCCCGGCGTGGCACTGAAGCTTTCTTT
>TRBV15|NA|TRBJ2-1|NA
CATSIDIKYNEQFF
TGTGCCACCAGCATAGACATAAAATACAATGAGCAGTTCTTC
>TRBV9|NA|TRBJ1-2|NA
CASSLGRPKDYGYTF
TGTGCCAGCAGTTTGGGACGGCCGAAGGACTATGGCTACACCTTC
>TRBV7-2|TRBD1|TRBJ1-1|NA
CASSFSGTGQGAFF
TGTGCCAGCAGCTTCTCCGGGACAGGCCAAGGGGCTTTCTTT
>TRBV19|NA|TRBJ1-2|NA
CASSISALNGYTF
TGTGCCAGTAGTATCTCGGCCCTCAATGGCTACACCTTC
>TRBV6-6|NA|TRBJ1-1|few
CASTGRGGRLGEAFF
TGTGCCAGCACCGGACGAGGGGGGCGCTTGGGTGAAGCTTTCTTT
>TRBV7-2|TRBD2|TRBJ2-7|NA
CASSLALGLGEQYF
TGTGCCAGCAGCTTAGCGCTTGGACTAGGCGAGCAGTACTTC
>TRBV29-1|TRBD1|TRBJ1-1|NA
CSVEGTGNTEAFF
TGCAGCGTTGAAGGGACAGGGAACACTGAAGCTTTCTTT
>TRBV14|NA|TRBJ2-3|NA
CASSQLQLPDTQYF
TGTGCCAGCAGCCAGTTACAGCTGCCAGATACGCAGTATTTT
>TRBV28|NA|TRBJ1-5|NA
CASSIRGGSNQPQHF
TGTGCCAGCAGTATCCGGGGGGGAAGCAATCAGCCCCAGCATTTT
>TRBV29-1|NA|TRBJ2-5|NA
CSAAGQPPGETQYF
TGCAGCGCTGCGGGACAGCCCCCGGGAGAGACCCAGTACTTC
>TRBV28|NA|TRBJ2-1|NA
CATISRRSDNEQFF
TGTGCCACCATCTCGAGGAGATCGGACAATGAGCAGTTCTTC
>TRBV9|NA|TRBJ2-1|NA
CASSPTEGPYNEQFF
TGTGCCAGCAGCCCCACGGAGGGCCCCTACAATGAGCAGTTCTTC
>TRBV30|NA|TRBJ1-1|NA
CAWSVPGGAGRAFF
TGTGCCTGGAGTGTACCCGGGGGCGCGGGGCGAGCTTTCTTT
>TRBV6-5|NA|TRBJ1-2|NA
CASTTGGQGYTF
TGTGCCAGCACTACGGGGGGACAAGGCTACACCTTC
>TRBV7-8|NA|TRBJ2-2|NA
CASSLKGPGELFF
TGTGCCAGCAGCTTAAAGGGGCCCGGGGAGCTGTTTTTT
>TRBV30|NA|TRBJ1-2|NA
CAWSVLSTRVYGYTF
TGTGCCTGGAGTGTACTATCGACGCGTGTCTATGGCTACACCTTC
>TRBV5-1|NA|TRBJ1-2|few
CASRGEGYGYTF
TGCGCCAGCAGAGGGGAGGGCTATGGCTACACCTTC
>TRBV2|TRBD2|TRBJ2-3|once
CASTASGSTDTQYF
TGTGCCAGCACCGCTAGCGGGAGCACAGATACGCAGTATTTT
>TRBV5-1|TRBD1|TRBJ1-2|NA
CASSLAFDRGGGGYTF
TGCGCCAGCAGCTTGGCTTTTGACAGGGGCGGCGGCGGCTACACCTTC
>TRBV6-5|TRBD1|TRBJ1-1|NA
CASSYSGQGNTEAFF
TGTGCCAGCAGTTACTCTGGACAGGGTAACACTGAAGCTTTCTTT
>TRBV5-1|NA|TRBJ1-1|NA
CASSVGGYTEAFF
TGCGCCAGCAGCGTGGGGGGCTACACTGAAGCTTTCTTT
>TRBV7-6|NA|TRBJ1-1|once
CASSFITEAFF
TGTGCCAGCAGCTTTATCACTGAAGCTTTCTTT
>TRBV2|NA|TRBJ1-5|NA
CASSGTYSNQPQHF
TGTGCCAGCAGTGGCACCTATAGCAATCAGCCCCAGCATTTT
>TRBV15|NA|TRBJ2-3|few
CATSRVGGWDTNTDTQYF
TGTGCCACCAGCAGAGTAGGGGGATGGGACACCAATACAGATACGCAGTATTTT
>TRBV18|NA|TRBJ2-2|NA
CASSPITGELFF
TGTGCCAGCTCACCAATAACCGGGGAGCTGTTTTTT
>TRBV4-3|NA|TRBJ1-1|NA
CASSRGGGALNTEAFF
TGCGCCAGCAGCAGGGGAGGGGGGGCCCTGAACACTGAAGCTTTCTTT
>TRBV9|TRBD1|TRBJ2-2|NA
CASSVGNRGTGELFF
TGTGCCAGCAGCGTAGGGAACAGGGGTACCGGGGAGCTGTTTTTT
>TRBV4-1|NA|TRBJ1-3|NA
CASSQAGQVRNTIYF
TGCGCCAGCAGCCAAGCTGGTCAGGTGAGAAACACCATATATTTT
>TRBV2|NA|TRBJ1-4|NA
CASSEVREGEKLFF
TGTGCCAGCAGTGAAGTCAGGGAAGGTGAAAAACTGTTTTTT
>TRBV9|NA|TRBJ1-1|NA
CASNSQGNTEAFF
TGTGCCAGCAACTCACAGGGGAACACTGAAGCTTTCTTT
>TRBV30|TRBD1|TRBJ1-2|few
CAWGRGAYGYTF
TGTGCCTGGGGCAGGGGGGCCTATGGCTACACCTTC
>TRBV6-5|NA|TRBJ2-7|NA
CASSLQGYEQYF
TGTGCCAGCAGTCTACAGGGCTACGAGCAGTACTTC
>TRBV4-3|NA|TRBJ2-1|NA
CASSGGLGITNEQFF
TGCGCCAGCAGCGGGGGCCTAGGCATAACGAATGAGCAGTTCTTC
>TRBV11-2|TRBD2|TRBJ2-5|once
CASTLSGGGETQYF
TGTGCCAGCACCCTCTCGGGGGGAGGGGAGACCCAGTACTTC
>TRBV30|TRBD1|TRBJ2-3|NA
CAWSADRGADTQYF
TGTGCCTGGAGTGCGGACAGGGGGGCAGATACGCAGTATTTT
>TRBV4-1|NA|TRBJ2-1|NA
CASSDRGKDQYNEQFF
TGCGCCAGCAGCGACCGGGGTAAGGACCAATACAATGAGCAGTTCTTC
>TRBV18|TRBD1|TRBJ2-5|NA
CASSAGQGLQETQYF
TGTGCCAGCTCAGCGGGACAGGGGTTACAAGAGACCCAGTACTTC
>TRBV11-2|TRBD1|TRBJ2-1|NA
CASSLTGVNEQFF
TGTGCCAGCAGCCTAACAGGGGTCAATGAGCAGTTCTTC
>TRBV5-4|TRBD2|TRBJ2-5|NA
CASGRYSGASGETQYF
TGTGCCAGCGGAAGATATAGCGGGGCTTCCGGAGAGACCCAGTACTTC
>TRBV9|NA|TRBJ2-3|once
CASSVGPDTQYF
TGTGCCAGCAGCGTAGGGCCAGATACGCAGTATTTT
>TRBV6-5|NA|TRBJ1-1|NA
CASSFGQTMNTEAFF
TGTGCCAGCAGTTTCGGACAGACCATGAACACTGAAGCTTTCTTT